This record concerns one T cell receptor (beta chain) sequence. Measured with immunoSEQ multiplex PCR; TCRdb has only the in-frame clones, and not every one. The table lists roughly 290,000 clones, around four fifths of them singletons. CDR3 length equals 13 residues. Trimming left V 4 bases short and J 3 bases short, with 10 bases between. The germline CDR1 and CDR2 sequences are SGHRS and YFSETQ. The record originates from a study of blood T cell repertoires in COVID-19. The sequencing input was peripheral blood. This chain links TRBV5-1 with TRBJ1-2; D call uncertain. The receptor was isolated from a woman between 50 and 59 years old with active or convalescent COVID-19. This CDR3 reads CASSPTSDYGYTF. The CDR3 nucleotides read TGCGCCAGCAGCCCCACCAGTGACTATGGCTACACCTTC.